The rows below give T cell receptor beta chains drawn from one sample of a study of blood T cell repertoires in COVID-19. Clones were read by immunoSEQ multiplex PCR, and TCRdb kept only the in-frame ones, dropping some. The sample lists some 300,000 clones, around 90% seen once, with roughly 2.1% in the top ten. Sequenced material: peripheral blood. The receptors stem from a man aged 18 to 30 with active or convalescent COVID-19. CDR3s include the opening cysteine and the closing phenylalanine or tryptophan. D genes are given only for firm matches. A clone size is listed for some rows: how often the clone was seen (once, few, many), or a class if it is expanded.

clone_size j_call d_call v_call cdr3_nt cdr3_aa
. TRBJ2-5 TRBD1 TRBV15 TGTGCCACCAGCCAGGGGGTTGAGGAGACCCAGTACTTC CATSQGVEETQYF
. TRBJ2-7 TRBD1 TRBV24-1 TGTGCCACCAGAGCCAGTTCAGGGACAGTCCACACCTACGAGCAGTACTTC CATRASSGTVHTYEQYF
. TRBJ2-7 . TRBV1 TGCACCAGCAGCCAAGATATGAGCTTCCTCGTGCAGTACTTC CTSSQDMSFLVQYF
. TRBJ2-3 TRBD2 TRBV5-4 TGTGCCAGCAGCTTGGCCGGGACTAGCGGAGATACGCAGTATTTT CASSLAGTSGDTQYF
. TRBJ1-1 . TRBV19 TGTGCCAGTAGTATAGGTACAGTTAACACTGAAGCTTTCTTT CASSIGTVNTEAFF
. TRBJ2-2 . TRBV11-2 TGTGCCAGCAGCTTACTCAGGGGGGCCGGGGAGCTGTTTTTT CASSLLRGAGELFF
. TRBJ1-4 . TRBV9 TGTGCCAGCAGCGCCAGTGCCGCAACTAATGAAAAACTGTTTTTT CASSASAATNEKLFF
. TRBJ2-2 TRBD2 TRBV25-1 TGTGCCAGCAGTGAATGGGCTAGCGGTCGCACCGGGGAGCTGTTTTTT CASSEWASGRTGELFF
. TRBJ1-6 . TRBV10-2 TGCGCCAGCAGTGAACGCGGGTCGAATTCACCCCTCCACTTT CASSERGSNSPLHF
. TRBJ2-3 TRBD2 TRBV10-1 TGCGCCAGCAGTAAAACGACTAGCGGCACAGATACGCAGTATTTT CASSKTTSGTDTQYF
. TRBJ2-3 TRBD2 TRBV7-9 TGTGCCAGCAGCTTTGCGCGGGAGGCCCCCACAGATACGCAGTATTTT CASSFAREAPTDTQYF
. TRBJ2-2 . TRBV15 TGTGCCACCAGCAGGGCCCTGACCGGGGAGCTGTTTTTT CATSRALTGELFF
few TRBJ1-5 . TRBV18 TGTGCCAGCTCGTTCGGGACACCTAATAGCAATCAGCCCCAGCATTTT CASSFGTPNSNQPQHF
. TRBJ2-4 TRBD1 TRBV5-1 TGCGCCAGCAGCTTTTCCTTTCGGACAGGGACCAAAAACATTCAGTACTTC CASSFSFRTGTKNIQYF
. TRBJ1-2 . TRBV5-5 TGTGCCAGCAGCTTGGCAGGGGCAGTCGTCACGGGCTACACCTTC CASSLAGAVVTGYTF
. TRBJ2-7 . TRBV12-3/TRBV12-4 TGTGCCAGCAGCCTCCGACAGAGATACGAGCAGTACTTC CASSLRQRYEQYF
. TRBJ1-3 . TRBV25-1 TGTGCCAGCAGTCCGTCTGGAAACACCATATATTTT CASSPSGNTIYF
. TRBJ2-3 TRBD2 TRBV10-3 TGTGCCATCAGTGAGACGGGACTAGCGGGGGGATCAGATACGCAGTATTTT CAISETGLAGGSDTQYF
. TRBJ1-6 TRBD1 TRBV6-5 TGTGCCAGCACTGGCAGGGGGTATAATTCACCCCTCCACTTT CASTGRGYNSPLHF
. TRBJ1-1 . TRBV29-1 TGCAGCGGGAGCAGGGAGAACACTGAAGCTTTCTTT CSGSRENTEAFF
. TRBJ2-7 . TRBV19 TGTGCCAGTAGTATAGTTTCCGGGACATCGGGCGAGCAGTACTTC CASSIVSGTSGEQYF
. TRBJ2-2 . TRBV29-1 TGCAGCGCATACAGGGTAGGGGAGCTGTTTTTT CSAYRVGELFF
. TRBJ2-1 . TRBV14 TGTGCCAGCAGCCAAGAGGTGGGGGGTGAGCAGTTCTTC CASSQEVGGEQFF
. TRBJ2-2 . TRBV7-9 TGTGCCAGCAGCTTGTCCGGGGACAAGGTTTTGACCGGGGAGCTGTTTTTT CASSLSGDKVLTGELFF
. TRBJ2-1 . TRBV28 TGTGCCAGCAGTCGGACTCGTTCCTACAATGAGCAGTTCTTC CASSRTRSYNEQFF
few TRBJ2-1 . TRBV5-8 TGTGCCAGCAGCTTGGGTACACTAGGCTTAGACGCCTACAATGAGCAGTTCTTC CASSLGTLGLDAYNEQFF
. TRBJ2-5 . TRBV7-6 TGTGCCAGCAGCTTACAACAGGGCCCTACCGGGGCCCAGTACTTC CASSLQQGPTGAQYF
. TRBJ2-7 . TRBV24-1 TGTGCCCCGGGACTGAGCGCCTACGAGCAGTACTTC CAPGLSAYEQYF
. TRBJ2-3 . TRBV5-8 TGTGCCAGCAGCTTGCGGGGAAGCACAGATACGCAGTATTTT CASSLRGSTDTQYF
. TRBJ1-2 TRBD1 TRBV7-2 TGTGCCAGCAGCTTTAGGGGACAGGGAGGAGGTGGTGCCTATGGCTACACCTTC CASSFRGQGGGGAYGYTF